These 17 T cell receptor beta chains share one sample of origin, sequenced in a study of T cell clonotyping in hematopoietic cell transplantation (dated by TCRdb to about 2021). What the time point label conveys for this sample: recipient sample about 28 days before transplant, after cytoreduction. Library preparation was by the immunoSEQ multiplex PCR assay. The table was pulled from immuneACCESS by TCRdb, which kept in-frame rearrangements only. Such tables lose some clones; where checked, under half of the loss comes from unresolved V genes, and the rest has no known cause. Counted in this sample were about 41,000 clones; 85% of them appeared once. The leading ten clones occupy 2.5% to 3.5% of the sample. The specimen comprised peripheral blood mononuclear cells, sampled before stem cell transplant. The receptors were gathered from a man in his 60s with acute myeloid leukemia. Some clones in this sample may be carry-over from other donors' samples.

The genes are TRBV5-1 and TRBJ2-5, with 15 nucleotides matching TRBD2. Trimming took 3 bases from V and 2 from J; bases not matched to a gene: 8. Germline V lookup: CDR1 SGHRS, CDR2 YFSETQ. CDR3 length: 18 amino acids. The CDR3 sequence is CASSYYGLAGGQQETQYF. DNA for the CDR3: TGCGCCAGCAGCTACTACGGACTAGCGGGGGGGCAACAAGAGACCCAGTACTTC.

This chain joins TRBV6-6 and TRBJ1-1; no clear D gene. Germline V gene data show CDR1 as MNHNY and CDR2 as SVGAGI (reference sequence). The V gene lost 7 bases and the J gene lost 5 bases, with 11 bases spanning the gap. CDR3 size: 12 residues. CDR3 loop: CASTRSTTEAFF. The CDR3 coding sequence is TGTGCCAGCACCCGAAGTACTACTGAAGCTTTCTTT.

The table lists this clone with a count of one. The J gene is TRBJ2-7, the V gene TRBV7-6; a possible D gene is TRBD2 (6 bases). This CDR3 comprises 15 residues. Per germline, CDR1 SGHVS and CDR2 FNYEAQ. Trimming shortened V by 5 bases and J by 2 bases, and 16 bases separated the two germline ends. This chain's CDR3 is CASSDGTFRTYEQYF. DNA for the CDR3: TGTGCCAGCAGCGACGGGACTTTTCGCACCTACGAGCAGTACTTC.

V is TRBV7-2 and J is TRBJ1-1; tentative D call: TRBD1 (6 bases). Looked up from germline, CDR1 is SGHTA and CDR2 is FQGNSA. The CDR3 is 15 residues long. The V end lost 7 bases, the J end lost 1 base, and 16 bases lay between the germline ends. CDR3 amino acids: CASTFVRGGNTEAFF. The CDR3 DNA reads as TGTGCCAGCACCTTCGTTAGGGGGGGGAACACTGAAGCTTTCTTT. Drawing the rest from reference TRBV7-2 and TRBJ1-1, the complete variable domain is GAGVSQSPSNKVTEKGKDVELRCDPISGHTALYWYRQSLGQGLEFLIYFQGNSAPDKSGLPSDRFSAERTGGSVSTLTIQRTQQEDSAVYLCASTFVRGGNTEAFFGQGTRLTVV.

This clone is a singleton in its sample. The gene calls are TRBV7-2 and TRBJ2-3, with no clear D. From germline, CDR1 is SGHTA and CDR2 FQGNSA. The CDR3 has 13 residues. V shed 4 bases and J shed 2 bases, with 7 bases lying between them. The CDR3 nucleotides are TGTGCCAGCAGCTACACCTACACAGATACGCAGTATTTT. Amino acid sequence: CASSYTYTDTQYF.

The rearrangement links TRBV27 to TRBJ1-2; 9 bases agree with TRBD1. V dropped 3 bases and J dropped 7; count of bases not matched to a gene: 6. The CDR3 has 14 amino acids. Germline values: CDR1 MNHEY, CDR2 SMNVEV (reference sequence). DNA of the CDR3: TGTGCCAGCAGTTTCAACAGGGGGCAGGGTGGCTACACCTTC. Translated: CASSFNRGQGGYTF.

The chain employs TRBV7-2 and TRBJ1-2, with 9 bases lining up with TRBD1. With 5 bases clipped from V and 1 base from J, the junction kept 5 bases outside the gene matches. This CDR3 spans 15 amino acids. Germline CDR1 and CDR2: SGHTA and FQGNSA. The CDR3 DNA follows: TGTGCCAGCAGCAAGACAGGGGGACTTAACTATGGCTACACCTTC. It is translated as CASSKTGGLNYGYTF.

The chain recombines TRBV19 with TRBJ1-4; a weak D match, TRBD1 (6 bases). The CDR3 is 12 residues long. Germline CDR1 is LNHDA and CDR2 is SQIVND (reference sequence). Trimming stripped 8 bases from V and 6 bases from J, with 10 bases between. DNA of the CDR3: TGTGCCAGTCAGGGGTGGGATGAAAAACTGTTTTTT. Translating gives CASQGWDEKLFF.

The V and J genes are TRBV28 and TRBJ2-7; 10 nucleotides agree with TRBD2. The CDR3 runs 14 residues. Germline CDR1 and CDR2: MDHEN and SYDVKM. With 8 bases clipped from V and 5 bases from J, the junction kept 9 bases outside the gene matches. The CDR3 region has the DNA TGTGCCAGCGGAGCGGGGGGGCTTTTCCACGAGCAGTACTTC. Protein: CASGAGGLFHEQYF.

A few counts support this clone. The J gene is TRBJ1-2, the V gene TRBV25-1; no definite D call. V was clipped by 1 base and J by 2 bases, with 5 bases between them. From germline, CDR1 is MGHDK and CDR2 SYGVNS. This CDR3 region has 13 residues. CDR3 in DNA: TGTGCCAGCAGTGAATCACACAACTATGGCTACACCTTC. The encoded protein is CASSESHNYGYTF.

The chain joins TRBV5-5 to TRBJ1-4, with D perhaps matching TRBD1 (5 bases). The CDR3 is made up of 16 amino acids. Trimming removed 0 bases at V and 5 bases at J, with 14 bases between. Germline-derived CDR1 and CDR2 are SGHKS and YYEKEE (reference sequence). This CDR3 is CASSLAQGRINEKLFF. DNA of the CDR3: TGTGCCAGCAGCTTGGCCCAGGGACGGATAAATGAAAAACTGTTTTTT.

The J gene is TRBJ1-2, the V gene TRBV19; possibly TRBD1 for D (5 bases). Trimming stripped 6 bases from V and 0 bases from J, with 5 bases between. CDR3 length equals 12 residues. Germline V gene sequence: CDR1 LNHDA, CDR2 SQIVND (reference sequence). In nucleotides, the CDR3 is TGTGCCAGTAGGGGGGCTAACTATGGCTACACCTTC. Its translation: CASRGANYGYTF.

The chain uses TRBV7-9 and TRBJ1-1; unclear D gene. V was clipped by 6 bases and J by 0 bases, with 14 bases between them. From germline, CDR1 is SEHNR and CDR2 FQNEAQ (reference sequence). This CDR3 has 15 residues. The CDR3 loop reads CASSSPTDLNTEAFF. CDR3 in DNA: TGTGCCAGCAGTTCTCCGACGGATCTGAACACTGAAGCTTTCTTT.

The rearrangement links TRBV4-3 to TRBJ1-2; the D gene is possibly TRBD1 (5 bases). V shed 5 bases and J shed 5 bases, with 12 bases lying between them. Looked up from germline, CDR1 is LGHNA and CDR2 is YSLEER. The CDR3 extends over 13 amino acids. The CDR3 loop is CASSWGRSYGYTF. The CDR3 bases are TGCGCCAGCAGCTGGGGACGGTCGTATGGCTACACCTTC.

The CDR3 loop reads CASSAGTSSVSQHF. Written as DNA, the CDR3 is TGTGCCAGCAGCGCCGGGACATCCTCAGTATCCCAGCATTTT. The V and J genes are TRBV7-2 and TRBJ1-5, with a tentative D call TRBD1 (6 bases). CDR3 length equals 14 residues. The V end lost 5 bases, the J end lost 11 bases, and 19 bases lay between the germline ends. Looked up from germline, CDR1 is SGHTA and CDR2 is FQGNSA.

This clone was picked up one time. This chain connects TRBV4-2 to TRBJ2-7, with D possibly being TRBD2 (5 bases). Trimming removed 0 bases at V and 6 bases at J, with 12 bases between. From germline, CDR1 is LGHNA and CDR2 YNFKEQ. The CDR3 consists of 14 residues. DNA for the CDR3: TGTGCCAGCAGCCAAGATTTTGGAGGAAGCGAGCAGTACTTC. Its protein is CASSQDFGGSEQYF.

The chain is built from TRBV28 and TRBJ2-1, with 15 bases lining up with TRBD2. The germline V gene has CDR1 MDHEN and CDR2 SYDVKM. V was pared by 6 bases and J by 4 bases, with 10 bases of the junction left unmatched. CDR3 size: 18 residues. The CDR3 DNA is TGTGCCAGCAGCCCGGGACTAGCGGGGGGTCGCTTTTACAATGAGCAGTTCTTC. It codes for CASSPGLAGGRFYNEQFF. The whole variable domain, remainder taken from reference TRBV28 and TRBJ2-1, is DVKVTQSSRYLVKRTGEKVFLECVQDMDHENMFWYRQDPGLGLRLIYFSYDVKMKEKGDIPEGYSVSREKKERFSLILESASTNQTSMYLCASSPGLAGGRFYNEQFFGPGTRLTVL.